The 24 T cell receptor beta chains below come from one sample, sequenced in a study of kidney transplant recipient with SARS-CoV-2 infection. TCRdb redid the calling of the reads with MiXCR, one entry per CDR3 protein. The table includes 200,000 to 300,000 distinct CDR3 sequences, around 28% detected once. The source material was a blood sample, sampled at baseline and on day 111 from a kidney transplant recipient. Receptors were obtained from a male patient aged 30 to 40 who had COVID-19 and was a kidney transplant recipient. Part of the T cells may come from the graft donor.

This clonotype was detected only a few times. The rearrangement joins TRBV7-9 to TRBJ1-4; D is ambiguous. Germline-derived CDR1 and CDR2 are SEHNR and FQNEAQ (reference sequence). V was shortened by 1 base and J by 0 bases, with 9 bases between the two germline ends. The CDR3 runs to 16 residues. The DNA for the CDR3 is TGTGCCAGCAGCTTAGTGTCTGGGGCAACTAATGAAAAACTGTTTTTT. It specifies CASSLVSGATNEKLFF. Full variable domain (missing parts from reference TRBV7-9 and TRBJ1-4): DTGVSQNPRHKITKRGQNVTFRCDPISEHNRLYWYRQTLGQGPEFLTYFQNEAQLEKSRLLSDRFSAERPKGSFSTLEIQRTEQGDSAMYLCASSLVSGATNEKLFFGSGTQLSVL.

The CDR3 DNA is TGTGCCAGCAGCTTCCAAGTTCCCATTTCTTTCTCTGAGACCCAGTACTTC. Its protein product is CASSFQVPISFSETQYF. This chain uses TRBV3-1 with TRBJ2-5, with unresolved D. This CDR3 is built from 17 residues. Trimming cost V 5 bases and J 5 bases, with 24 bases left between them. The V gene's germline CDR1 is LGHDT and CDR2 YNNKEL (reference sequence).

This clonotype was seen at least ten times. This chain uses TRBV5-3 with TRBJ1-2; D gene uncertain. TRBV5-3 falls under the ORF class, with uncertain function. The CDR3 length is 16 residues. The ends were cut back, 6 bases at V and 4 bases at J, with 22 bases in the middle. CDR3 nucleotide sequence: TGTGCCAGAAAATACGGAGTGGTGAGAAAGACCTATGGCTACACCTTC. Translated: CARKYGVVRKTYGYTF.

As to this clonotype: Just one base apart from a much larger clone, this may be a read error. This chain connects TRBV6-6 to TRBJ2-2; TRBD2 matches 7 bases. Germline values: CDR1 MNHNY, CDR2 SVGAGI (reference sequence). The CDR3 is 17 residues long. In DNA, the CDR3 is TGTGCCAGCGGTTACTCGGTGCGGGAGCGTGGCACCGGGGAGCTGTTTTTT. It yields the protein CASGYSVRERGTGELFF.

Note on this clonotype: It may be a read error: a sequence one base away is much more abundant. This sequence joins TRBV5-1 and TRBJ1-5; TRBD1 is a possible D gene (5 bases). The germline V gene encodes CDR1 SGHRS and CDR2 YFSETQ. There are 13 residues in the CDR3. The CDR3 region is CAGSLGRDQPQHF. The CDR3 nucleotides are TGCGCCGGCAGCTTAGGCAGGGATCAGCCCCAGCATTTT.

This clonotype was detected ten times or more. The chain carries TRBV16 and TRBJ1-2; no firm D call. The ends were cut back, 5 bases at V and 4 bases at J, with 23 bases in the middle. Per germline, CDR1 KGHSY and CDR2 FQNENV. The CDR3 totals 17 residues. The CDR3 here is CASSGTQVVRKTYGYTF. The CDR3 nucleotides are TGTGCCAGCAGCGGTACCCAGGTCGTTAGAAAGACCTATGGCTACACCTTC.

As concerns this clonotype: Possible read error: a much larger clone is one base away. The chain uses TRBV15 and TRBJ2-7; possible D gene TRBD2, 5 bases. The germline V gene encodes CDR1 LNHNV and CDR2 YYDKDF (reference sequence). The CDR3 is made up of 15 amino acids. The DNA of the CDR3 is TGTGCCACCAGCAGTGGACTGCAACCTACATACGAGCGGTACTTC. Amino acids: CATSSGLQPTYERYF.

This clonotype has at least ten counts. The rearrangement uses TRBV11-2 and TRBJ1-4; 10 bases agree with TRBD1. V gave up 5 bases and J gave up 7 bases; unmatched junction bases: 7. CDR3 length: 15 residues. CDR1 and CDR2 from the germline V gene are SGHAT and FQNNGV. Here the CDR3 DNA reads TGTGCCAGCAGCCCGGAGGGGACAGGGGCTGAAAAACTGTTTTTT. It translates to CASSPEGTGAEKLFF.

This clonotype was detected many times. The chain carries TRBV28 and TRBJ1-5; a weak D match, TRBD1 (5 bases). The CDR3 extends over 12 amino acids. Germline values: CDR1 MDHEN, CDR2 SYDVKM. With 6 bases removed from V and 2 bases from J, the gap between germline ends came to 5 bases. CDR3 amino acids: CASRGGNQPQHF. CDR3 coding DNA: TGTGCCAGCAGAGGGGGCAATCAGCCCCAGCATTTT.

V usage is TRBV3-2 and J usage is TRBJ2-1; the D call TRBD1 from the table was never checked on the DNA. TRBV3-2 is designated a pseudogene. There are 14 residues in the CDR3. CDR3 in amino acids: CASSNGGPGNEQFF. The CDR3 DNA is TGTGCCAGCAGCAATGGGGGTCCCGGCAATGAGCAGTTCTTC.

Points on this clonotype: A much bigger clone sits one base away, suggesting this may be a read error. The rearrangement links TRBV27 to TRBJ2-5, with D perhaps assigned TRBD1 or TRBD2 (5 bases each). V was shortened by 5 bases and J by 5 bases, with 15 bases between the two germline ends. Germline V gene lookup returns CDR1 MNHEY and CDR2 SMNVEV (reference sequence). The CDR3 has 14 amino acids. CDR3 protein: CASSHRDRVETQYF. The CDR3 DNA sequence: TGTGCCAGCAGTCACCGGGACCGGGTGGAGACCCAGTACTTC.

The V gene is TRBV28, the J gene TRBJ2-3, with 8 bases aligning to TRBD1. The CDR3 length is 14 residues. Germline V CDR1 and CDR2: MDHEN, SYDVKM. V dropped 5 bases and J dropped 6; count of bases not matched to a gene: 7. The CDR3 is CASSPGQVVDTQYF. The CDR3, as DNA: TGTGCCAGCAGTCCGGGACAGGTCGTCGATACGCAGTATTTT.

This clonotype has just one count. A read error may be the cause here, since a much bigger clone is one base away. V is TRBV2 and J is TRBJ2-3; no clear D gene. This CDR3 is 13 amino acids long. Germline V gene sequence: CDR1 SNHLY, CDR2 FYNNEI. The CDR3 region has the DNA TGTGCCAGCAGCAGGAGTTACACAGATACGCGGTATTTT. This codes for CASSRSYTDTRYF.

Ten or more counts support this clonotype. The chain carries TRBV6-5 and TRBJ1-4; TRBD1 aligns across 12 bases. With 8 bases clipped from V and 5 bases from J, the junction kept 9 bases outside the gene matches. From germline, CDR1 is MNHEY and CDR2 SVGAGI. The CDR3 runs 16 residues. CDR3 sequence: CASLRDRGRPNEKLFF. The CDR3 region has the DNA TGTGCCAGCCTCCGGGACAGGGGGCGGCCAAATGAAAAACTGTTTTTT.

As regards this clonotype: A read error may be the cause here, since a much bigger clone is one base away. The chain is built from TRBV6-5 and TRBJ2-7; TRBD2 matches at 11 bases. Looked up from germline, CDR1 is MNHEY and CDR2 is SVGAGI. V dropped 11 bases and J dropped 4; count of bases not matched to a gene: 7. This CDR3 is built from 13 residues. As DNA, the CDR3 is TGTGCCGGCCAAACTAGCGGGAGTTACGAGCAGTACTTC. Residues: CAGQTSGSYEQYF.

A note on this clonotype: A much larger clone sits a single nucleotide away, making a read error possible. The chain couples TRBV20-1 to TRBJ1-2, with D possibly matching TRBD1 (6 bases). The CDR3 sequence is 12 residues long. In germline, CDR1 is DFQATT, CDR2 SNEGSKA (reference sequence). In DNA form, the CDR3 reads TGCAGTGCTAGAGGACAGGTCTATGACTACACCTTC. Protein product: CSARGQVYDYTF.

About this clonotype itself: One base away lies a much larger clone, so this may be a sequencing read error. The V gene is TRBV20-1, the J gene TRBJ1-2; D not resolved. This CDR3 spans 12 amino acids. The germline gives CDR1 DFQATT, CDR2 SNEGSKA (reference sequence). CDR3 sequence reads: CSSREPQHGYTF. The CDR3 DNA sequence: TGCAGTTCTAGGGAACCCCAGCATGGCTACACCTTC.

Ten or more counts support this clonotype. The rearrangement links TRBV29-1 to TRBJ2-1; no clear D gene. Trimming took off 8 bases at V and 8 bases at J, with 10 bases between the two ends. This CDR3 region has 10 residues. CDR1 is SQVTM and CDR2 is ANQGSEA in the germline V gene. The CDR3 reads CSILNHEQFF. In nucleotides, the CDR3 is TGCAGCATTTTGAATCATGAGCAGTTCTTC.

As to this clonotype: It may be a read error: a sequence one base away is much more abundant. V usage is TRBV5-6 and J usage is TRBJ1-2; no reliable D call. CDR1 is SGHDT and CDR2 is YYEEEE in the germline V gene. The CDR3 has 16 amino acids. The CDR3 sequence: CASEKRNSRKTYGYIF. The CDR3 region has the DNA TGTGCCAGCGAAAAGCGCAATAGTCGAAAGACCTATGGCTACATCTTC.

The gene calls are TRBV5-8 and TRBJ1-2; D unresolved. The length of the CDR3 is 16 residues. The V end lost 7 bases, the J end lost 4 bases, and 23 bases lay between the germline ends. Germline CDR1 reads SGHTS; CDR2 reads YDEGEE. CDR3 loop: CASGVAHPRKAYGYTF. In DNA form, the CDR3 reads TGTGCCAGCGGAGTCGCTCATCCACGAAAGGCCTATGGCTACACCTTC.

On this clonotype itself: This may stem from a read error, because a much larger clone lies one nucleotide away. V and J are TRBV27 and TRBJ1-1, with 7 bases lining up with TRBD1. The CDR3 is 14 residues long. Germline CDR1 is MNHEY and CDR2 is SMNVEV (reference sequence). In DNA, the CDR3 is TGTGCCAGCGGTTTAGCAGGGGGATGGACTGAAGCTTTCTTT. This encodes CASGLAGGWTEAFF.

This clonotype occurred a few times. This CDR3 reads CASSPTEGGNIQYF. As DNA, the CDR3 is TGTGCCAGCTCACCAACGGAAGGAGGAAACATTCAGTACTTC. This sequence joins TRBV18 and TRBJ2-4; D is possibly TRBD2 (5 bases). Germline CDR1 is KGHSH and CDR2 is LQKENI. The CDR3 contains 14 residues. V lost 2 bases and J 6 bases, leaving 11 bases between the germline ends.

With regard to this clonotype: A much larger clone sits a single nucleotide away, making a read error possible. The J gene is TRBJ1-5, the V gene TRBV4-1; the D gene is possibly TRBD1 (5 bases). Per the germline V gene, CDR1 is MGHRA and CDR2 is YSYEKL. The CDR3 has 16 residues. Deletions cut 4 bases from V and 4 bases from J, with 17 bases between. CDR3 in DNA: TGCGCCAGCAGCCGAGAACTTTATGCAGGGAATCAGCCCCAGCATTTT. Protein sequence: CASSRELYAGNQPQHF.

This clonotype was recorded at least ten times. V usage is TRBV5-1 and J usage is TRBJ1-1; TRBD1 is a possible D gene (5 bases). The CDR3 totals 15 residues. V lost 4 bases to trimming and J lost 1 base, with 14 bases between them. Germline values: CDR1 SGHRS, CDR2 YFSETQ. CDR3 sequence: CASSLSSGGNTEAFF. DNA for the CDR3: TGCGCCAGCAGCCTGAGCTCTGGGGGGAACACTGAAGCTTTCTTT.